A single sample gave rise to the 5 T cell receptor beta chains below, sequenced in a study of cytotoxic CD8 clonotypes in ibrutinib-treated CLL. TCRdb's copy holds only in-frame clones and misses some; the assay was immunoSEQ multiplex PCR. The sample lists 130,000 to 150,000 clones; 70% to 80% were seen once. Sequencing used PBMCs, obtained after 12 months of ibrutinib treatment. These receptors came from a human donor with chronic lymphocytic leukemia.

V is TRBV4-1 and J is TRBJ2-3; D unresolved. Germline loops: CDR1 MGHRA, CDR2 YSYEKL. V lost 2 bases and J 10 bases, leaving 16 bases between the germline ends. The CDR3 length is 14 residues. CDR3 loop: CASSQPASGSAQYF. The CDR3, as DNA: TGCGCCAGCAGCCAACCCGCATCCGGATCAGCGCAGTATTTT.

To note about this clone: Germline and junction disagree at one end, which may indicate a read error. The chain uses TRBV7-9 and TRBJ1-2; 10 bases fit TRBD1. The V gene's germline CDR1 is SEHNR and CDR2 FQNEAQ (reference sequence). The CDR3 runs 11 residues. In nucleotides, the CDR3 is TGTGCCAGCAGCGCGGGACAGGGGAACGCCTTC. This gives the protein CASSAGQGNAF.

The V and J genes are TRBV25-1 and TRBJ1-3, with 8 bases lining up with TRBD1. The germline gives CDR1 MGHDK, CDR2 SYGVNS. This CDR3 comprises 16 residues. J lost 4 bases, V lost 4 bases, and 9 bases had no gene match. CDR3 loop: CASSAPQGARGNTIYF. In nucleotides, the CDR3 is TGTGCCAGCAGTGCCCCTCAGGGGGCGCGAGGAAACACCATATATTTT.

This chain uses TRBV5-1 with TRBJ2-5, with 10 bases lining up with TRBD2. The CDR3 runs 17 residues. Unmatched junction bases numbered 11, after V lost 1 base and J lost 5 bases. Per germline, CDR1 SGHRS and CDR2 YFSETQ. The DNA of the CDR3 is TGCGCCAGCAGCTTGCTAGCGGGAGAGGAGGGAGGGGAGACCCAGTACTTC. Translating it yields CASSLLAGEEGGETQYF.

The CDR3 spells CASSSQGLATYEQYF. For the CDR3, the DNA is TGTGCCAGCAGCTCACAGGGACTAGCGACATACGAGCAGTACTTC. The chain employs TRBV5-4 and TRBJ2-7; TRBD2 matches at 10 bases. Germline-derived CDR1 and CDR2 are SGHNT and YYREEE (reference sequence). V lost 3 bases and J lost 4; bases outside the gene matches: 7. The CDR3 has 15 amino acids.